The present T cell receptor (beta chain) was sequenced within a study of blood T cell repertoires in COVID-19. Participants' own reports of clinical history determined their cohort assignment. The V gene's germline CDR1 is KGHSH and CDR2 LQKENI. V gave up 6 bases and J gave up 0 bases, with 18 bases separating them. The CDR3 has 18 residues. This clone has just one count. Clones were read by immunoSEQ multiplex PCR, and TCRdb kept only the in-frame ones, dropping some. Of about 380,000 clones listed, around nine tenths were seen once; the top ten hold more than 0.95%. Sequenced material: PBMCs or T cells enriched from blood (not recorded which). The chain uses TRBV18 and TRBJ1-6, with a possible D match to TRBD1 (6 bases). This clonotype originated in a woman younger than 30 who had recovered from COVID-19. The CDR3 here is CASSPKGHPFSYNSPLHF. The DNA of the CDR3 is TGTGCCAGCTCCCCGAAGGGACACCCGTTCTCCTATAATTCACCCCTCCACTTT.